These 23 T cell receptor beta chains originate from one sample sequenced in a study of CD8 T cells in Susac syndrome (dated by TCRdb to between 2018 and 2020). The protocol used for the library was the immunoSEQ multiplex PCR assay. RNA was extracted using the RNeasy kit, and roughly 0.5 to 1 microgram was reverse transcribed with random hexamers. The public reads were reanalyzed by TCRdb: fastp trimming at Q25, MiXCR alignment, in-frame beta chains only. CDR3 protein sequences are deduplicated, and each keeps its most common genes and DNA. The sample yields 350,000 to 550,000 distinct CDR3 sequences; roughly 85% were counted once. The top ten constitute approximately 0.11% of the sample. Sequencing used CD8+ T cells from PBMCs. These receptors all stem from a human donor with multiple sclerosis.

V and J are TRBV11-2 and TRBJ1-3; possibly TRBD1 for D (5 bases). The ends were cut back, 5 bases at V and 1 base at J, with 9 bases in the middle. Germline V lookup: CDR1 SGHAT, CDR2 FQNNGV. This CDR3 is 14 amino acids long. This CDR3 is CASSGWGSGNTIYF. In DNA form, the CDR3 reads TGTGCCAGCAGCGGGTGGGGGTCTGGAAACACCATATATTTT.

A few counts support this clonotype. V gene TRBV12-3 or TRBV12-4 combines with J gene TRBJ2-3; D is undetermined. V lost 2 bases and J lost 2, with 8 bases in between. The CDR3 loop spans 14 amino acids. The CDR3 is CASSLWTPTDTQYF. CDR3 bases: TGTGCCAGCAGTTTATGGACCCCCACAGATACGCAGTATTTT.

The chain recombines TRBV20-1 with TRBJ1-5; D might be TRBD1 (5 bases). This CDR3 comprises 14 residues. Deletions cut 6 bases from V and 0 bases from J, with 12 bases between. Germline values: CDR1 DFQATT, CDR2 SNEGSKA (reference sequence). The CDR3, as DNA: TGCAGTGCCAAGACAGCATATAGCAATCAGCCCCAGCATTTT. Protein: CSAKTAYSNQPQHF.

This clonotype has just one count. V is TRBV11-2 and J is TRBJ2-7, with 9 bases lining up with TRBD2. This CDR3 region has 16 residues. Unmatched junction bases numbered 14, after V lost 5 bases and J lost 6 bases. The germline CDR1 and CDR2 sequences are SGHAT and FQNNGV. CDR3 loop: CASSPPNGLAGLEQYF. The DNA of the CDR3 is TGTGCCAGCAGCCCCCCCAACGGGCTAGCGGGACTCGAGCAGTACTTC.

The chain is built from TRBV7-2 and TRBJ2-5; D might be TRBD2 (6 bases). Germline CDR1 and CDR2: SGHTA and FQGNSA. This CDR3 is 15 amino acids long. Trimming took 5 bases from V and 1 from J, leaving 14 bases between them. The CDR3 DNA reads as TGTGCCAGCAGCCCCCACGGGACTGCCCAAGAGACCCAGTACTTC. As protein: CASSPHGTAQETQYF.

V usage is TRBV5-1 and J usage is TRBJ2-5; the D gene is possibly TRBD2 (6 bases). Germline values: CDR1 SGHRS, CDR2 YFSETQ. This CDR3 has 14 residues. Trimming shortened V by 5 bases and J by 1 base, and 12 bases separated the two germline ends. The CDR3 DNA reads TGCGCCAGCAGACTTAGCGGACCCCAAGAGACCCAGTACTTC. Protein product: CASRLSGPQETQYF.

This rearrangement joins TRBV6-5 to TRBJ2-7, with 9 positions matching TRBD1. CDR3 size: 16 residues. V shed 4 bases and J 2 bases; nucleotides not matched to a gene: 9. Germline V gives CDR1 MNHEY, CDR2 SVGAGI. The DNA for the CDR3 is TGTGCCAGCAGTTCCCCACAGGGGGCCAAGGCCTACGAGCAGTACTTC. It translates to CASSSPQGAKAYEQYF.

The CDR3 loop is CASSFGGRFNQPQHF. As DNA, the CDR3 is TGTGCCAGCAGCTTCGGAGGGCGGTTCAATCAGCCCCAGCATTTT. The chain recombines TRBV5-5 with TRBJ1-5; D remains ambiguous. Germline V lookup: CDR1 SGHKS, CDR2 YYEKEE (reference sequence). The CDR3 contains 15 residues. Trimming removed 2 bases from V and 3 bases from J, with 12 bases in between.

In this sample, this clonotype turned up once. V and J are TRBV3-1 and TRBJ2-1; D perhaps matches TRBD1 (5 bases). V gave up 0 bases and J gave up 0 bases, with 12 bases separating them. This CDR3 is 17 amino acids long. Germline lookup yields CDR1 LGHDT and CDR2 YNNKEL (reference sequence). The chain's CDR3 is CASSQDPGPSSYNEQFF. As DNA, the CDR3 is TGTGCCAGCAGCCAAGATCCAGGGCCAAGCTCCTACAATGAGCAGTTCTTC.

This rearrangement joins TRBV19 to TRBJ1-1; D uncertain. The germline V gene has CDR1 LNHDA and CDR2 SQIVND (reference sequence). The CDR3 consists of 11 residues. Trimming stripped 4 bases from V and 12 bases from J, with 12 bases between. CDR3 nucleotides: TGTGCCAGTAGTACGGGAGCGATAACTTTCTTT. Protein product: CASSTGAITFF.

There are a few counts of this clonotype. This CDR3 reads CASSLEQGSYYEQYF. CDR3 nucleotide sequence: TGTGCCAGCAGCTTGGAACAGGGGTCGTACTACGAGCAGTACTTC. The V gene is TRBV5-6, the J gene TRBJ2-7, with 7 positions matching TRBD1. This CDR3 has 15 amino acids. J lost 3 bases, V lost 0 bases, and 6 bases had no gene match. The V gene's germline CDR1 is SGHDT and CDR2 YYEEEE.

For the CDR3, the DNA is TGCAGCGTCGCCGGGACTAGCGGGCTCTCCTACAATGAGCAGTTCTTC. Translation: CSVAGTSGLSYNEQFF. The chain has TRBV29-1 and TRBJ2-1, with 12 positions matching TRBD2. The CDR3 length is 16 residues. V was pared by 6 bases and J by 0 bases, with 6 bases of the junction left unmatched. Germline V CDR1 and CDR2: SQVTM, ANQGSEA.

The chain employs TRBV5-1 and TRBJ2-1; maybe TRBD1 (6 bases). Germline loops: CDR1 SGHRS, CDR2 YFSETQ. Trimming took off 1 base at V and 4 bases at J, with 9 bases between the two ends. The CDR3 runs 14 residues. CDR3 sequence (DNA): TGCGCCAGCAGCTTGCGGGACATTTACAATGAGCAGTTCTTC. Its translation: CASSLRDIYNEQFF.

This chain connects TRBV5-1 to TRBJ2-1, with a tentative D call TRBD2 (5 bases). Between the trimmed V and J ends, which lost 4 bases and 5 bases, there was a span of 19 bases. The CDR3 sequence is 16 residues long. CDR1 and CDR2 (germline): SGHRS, YFSETQ. Written as DNA, the CDR3 is TGCGCCAGCAGCCTTGGTGGCGGGTCCTTGGACAATGAGCAGTTCTTC. Protein product: CASSLGGGSLDNEQFF.

V is TRBV4-1 and J is TRBJ1-5, with D unresolved. The CDR3 runs 16 residues. Germline V gene sequence: CDR1 MGHRA, CDR2 YSYEKL. The V gene lost 0 bases and the J gene lost 2 bases, with 11 bases spanning the gap. The CDR3 sequence: CASSQEGRVGNQPQHF. The CDR3 DNA follows: TGCGCCAGCAGCCAAGAGGGCAGAGTAGGCAATCAGCCCCAGCATTTT.

The V gene is TRBV12-3 or TRBV12-4, the J gene TRBJ2-1, with TRBD2 matching 9 bases. This CDR3 is 14 amino acids long. Trimming cost V 6 bases and J 10 bases; bases outside gene matches: 10. CDR3 coding DNA: TGTGCCAGCAGCAATAGCGGGGGTGTGATCGAGCAGTTCTTC. Amino acid sequence: CASSNSGGVIEQFF.

This chain joins TRBV6-5 and TRBJ2-7, with a tentative D call TRBD2 (6 bases). V was shortened by 0 bases and J by 4 bases, with 16 bases between the two germline ends. The CDR3 totals 16 residues. CDR1 is MNHEY and CDR2 is SVGAGI in the germline V gene. CDR3 amino acids: CASSYSTGERLYEQYF. CDR3 nucleotide sequence: TGTGCCAGCAGTTACTCGACGGGGGAGAGACTATACGAGCAGTACTTC.

The gene calls are TRBV29-1 and TRBJ2-7, with TRBD2 identical over 8 bases. V trimming: 7 bases; J trimming: 0 bases; junction bases outside the gene matches: 8. This CDR3 contains 14 residues. Germline CDR1 is SQVTM and CDR2 is ANQGSEA. The CDR3: CSAERAGDSYEQYF. CDR3 in DNA: TGCAGCGCCGAGAGAGCGGGGGACTCCTACGAGCAGTACTTC.

The CDR3 sequence is CASSYTLGGGDYQPQHF. In DNA form, the CDR3 reads TGTGCCAGCAGCTACACACTCGGAGGGGGCGACTATCAGCCCCAGCATTTT. The chain combines TRBV28 with TRBJ1-5; TRBD1 aligns across 7 bases. V lost 6 bases, J lost 5 bases, and 16 bases stayed unmatched. Looked up from germline, CDR1 is MDHEN and CDR2 is SYDVKM. This CDR3 region has 17 residues. Full variable domain (remainder filled in from reference TRBV28 and TRBJ1-5): DVKVTQSSRYLVKRTGEKVFLECVQDMDHENMFWYRQDPGLGLRLIYFSYDVKMKEKGDIPEGYSVSREKKERFSLILESASTNQTSMYLCASSYTLGGGDYQPQHFGDGTRLSIL.

This chain connects TRBV7-6 to TRBJ2-3; no firm D call. Germline lookup yields CDR1 SGHVS and CDR2 FNYEAQ. The CDR3 sequence is 15 residues long. V was pared by 5 bases and J by 3 bases, with 15 bases between. CDR3 in DNA: TGTGCCAGCAGCCGAGGACCACTTAGGACAGATACGCAGTATTTT. It encodes CASSRGPLRTDTQYF.

The sample holds one count of this clonotype. The chain has TRBV10-3 and TRBJ2-3, with D perhaps TRBD1 (5 bases). Germline V lookup: CDR1 ENHRY, CDR2 SYGVKD. V was shortened by 10 bases and J by 5 bases, with 19 bases between the two germline ends. This CDR3 region has 14 residues. Written as DNA, the CDR3 is TGTGCCACCCAGGGCCCCCGGTGGGAAGATACGCAGTATTTT. Its translation: CATQGPRWEDTQYF.

The rearrangement uses TRBV7-6 and TRBJ2-5; no reliable D call. The CDR3 runs 14 residues. In germline, CDR1 is SGHVS, CDR2 FNYEAQ. V lost 0 bases and J lost 4, with 9 bases in between. The CDR3 nucleotides are TGTGCCAGCAGCTTAGCGGAAACTGGAGAGACCCAGTACTTC. Protein sequence: CASSLAETGETQYF.

The chain carries TRBV28 and TRBJ2-5; weak D call: TRBD1 (5 bases). V lost 5 bases and J lost 5, with 12 bases in between. The germline V gene has CDR1 MDHEN and CDR2 SYDVKM. This CDR3 has 13 residues. The CDR3 reads CASSPPGRETQYF. CDR3 DNA: TGTGCCAGCAGTCCACCAGGGCGCGAGACCCAGTACTTC. The entire variable domain, with the rest obtained from reference TRBV28 and TRBJ2-5, is as follows: DVKVTQSSRYLVKRTGEKVFLECVQDMDHENMFWYRQDPGLGLRLIYFSYDVKMKEKGDIPEGYSVSREKKERFSLILESASTNQTSMYLCASSPPGRETQYFGPGTRLLVL.